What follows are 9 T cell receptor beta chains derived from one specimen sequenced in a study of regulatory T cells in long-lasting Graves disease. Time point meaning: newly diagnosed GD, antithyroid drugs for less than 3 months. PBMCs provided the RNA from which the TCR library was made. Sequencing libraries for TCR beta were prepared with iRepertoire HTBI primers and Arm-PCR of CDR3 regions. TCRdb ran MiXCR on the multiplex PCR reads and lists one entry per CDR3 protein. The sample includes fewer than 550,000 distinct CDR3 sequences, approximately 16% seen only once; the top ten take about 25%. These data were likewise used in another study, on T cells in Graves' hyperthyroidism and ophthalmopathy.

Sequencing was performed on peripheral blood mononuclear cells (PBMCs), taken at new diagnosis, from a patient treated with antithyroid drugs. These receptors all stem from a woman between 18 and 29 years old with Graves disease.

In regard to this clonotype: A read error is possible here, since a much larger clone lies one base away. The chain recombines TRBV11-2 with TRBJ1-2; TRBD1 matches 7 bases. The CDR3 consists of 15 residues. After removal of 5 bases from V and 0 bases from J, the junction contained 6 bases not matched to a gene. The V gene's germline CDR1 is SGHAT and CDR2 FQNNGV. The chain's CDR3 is CASSHTGTANYGYTF. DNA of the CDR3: TGTGCCAGCAGCCATACGGGGACAGCTAACTATGGCTACACCTTC.

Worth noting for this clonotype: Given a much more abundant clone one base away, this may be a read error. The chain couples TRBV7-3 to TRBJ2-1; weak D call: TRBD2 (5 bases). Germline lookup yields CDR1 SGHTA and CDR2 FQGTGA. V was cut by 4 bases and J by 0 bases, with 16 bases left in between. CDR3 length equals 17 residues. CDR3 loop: CASSSTPGMSSYNEQFF. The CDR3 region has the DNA TGTGCCAGCAGCTCCACCCCCGGGATGAGCTCCTACAATGAGCAGTTCTTC.

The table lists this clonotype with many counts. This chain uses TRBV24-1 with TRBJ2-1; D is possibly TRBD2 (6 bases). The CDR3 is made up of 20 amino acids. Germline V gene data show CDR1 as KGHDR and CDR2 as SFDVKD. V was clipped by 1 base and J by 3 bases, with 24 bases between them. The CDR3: CATSDFSAGLGGEFYNEQFF. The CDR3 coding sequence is TGTGCCACCAGTGATTTTTCAGCAGGTCTCGGCGGGGAATTCTACAATGAGCAGTTCTTC.

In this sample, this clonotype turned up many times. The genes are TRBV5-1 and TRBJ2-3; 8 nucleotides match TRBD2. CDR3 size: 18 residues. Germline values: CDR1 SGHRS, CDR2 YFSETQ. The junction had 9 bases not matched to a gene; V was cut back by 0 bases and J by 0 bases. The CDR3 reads CASSLVGPSGGSTDTQYF. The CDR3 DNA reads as TGCGCCAGCAGCTTGGTTGGGCCCAGCGGGGGAAGCACAGATACGCAGTATTTT.

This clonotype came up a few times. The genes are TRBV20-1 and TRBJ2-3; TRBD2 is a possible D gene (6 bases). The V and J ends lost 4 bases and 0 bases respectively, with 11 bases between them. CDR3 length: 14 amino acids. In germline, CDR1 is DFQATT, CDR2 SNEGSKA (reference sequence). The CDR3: CSATSEASTDTQYF. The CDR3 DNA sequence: TGCAGTGCTACTAGCGAGGCTAGCACAGATACGCAGTATTTT.

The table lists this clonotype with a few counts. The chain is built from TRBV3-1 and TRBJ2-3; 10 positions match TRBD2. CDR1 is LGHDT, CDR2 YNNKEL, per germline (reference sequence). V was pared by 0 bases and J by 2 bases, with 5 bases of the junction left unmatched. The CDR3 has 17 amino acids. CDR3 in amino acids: CASSQDLLAGYTDTQYF. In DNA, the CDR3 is TGTGCCAGCAGCCAAGATCTACTAGCGGGATACACAGATACGCAGTATTTT.

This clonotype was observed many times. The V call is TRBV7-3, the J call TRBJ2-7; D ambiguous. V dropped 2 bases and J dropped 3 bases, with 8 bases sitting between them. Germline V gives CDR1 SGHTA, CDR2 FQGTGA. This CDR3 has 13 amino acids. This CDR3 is CASSLFYGYEQYF. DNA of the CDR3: TGTGCCAGCAGCTTATTTTACGGCTACGAGCAGTACTTC.

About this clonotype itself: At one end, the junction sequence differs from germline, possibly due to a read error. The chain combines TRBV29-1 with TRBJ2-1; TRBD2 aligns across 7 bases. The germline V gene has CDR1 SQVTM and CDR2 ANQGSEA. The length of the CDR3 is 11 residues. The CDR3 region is CSVEGRESGIF. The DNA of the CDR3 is TGCAGCGTTGAAGGGAGGGAGAGCGGGATCTTC.

CDR3 bases: TGTGCCAGCAGTGCCATTCCGGGACGGGTGTTGGGACGGACGGGGAATGAGCAGTTCTTC. This translates into CASSAIPGRVLGRTGNEQFF. The rearrangement links TRBV7-2 to TRBJ2-1; D may be TRBD1 or TRBD2 (5 bases each). The V gene's germline CDR1 is SGHTA and CDR2 FQGNSA. Trimming took off 6 bases at V and 7 bases at J, with 34 bases between the two ends. This CDR3 has 20 amino acids.